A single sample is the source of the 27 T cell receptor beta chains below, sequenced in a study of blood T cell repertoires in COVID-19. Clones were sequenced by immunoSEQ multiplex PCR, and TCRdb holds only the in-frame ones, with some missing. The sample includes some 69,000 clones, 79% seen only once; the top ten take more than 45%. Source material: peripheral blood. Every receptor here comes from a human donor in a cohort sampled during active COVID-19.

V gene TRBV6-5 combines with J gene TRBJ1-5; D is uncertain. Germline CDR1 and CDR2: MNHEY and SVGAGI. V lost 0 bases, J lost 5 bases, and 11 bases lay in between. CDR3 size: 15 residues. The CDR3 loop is CASSYSNSLDQPQHF. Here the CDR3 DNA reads TGTGCCAGCAGTTACTCGAACAGCCTGGATCAGCCCCAGCATTTT.

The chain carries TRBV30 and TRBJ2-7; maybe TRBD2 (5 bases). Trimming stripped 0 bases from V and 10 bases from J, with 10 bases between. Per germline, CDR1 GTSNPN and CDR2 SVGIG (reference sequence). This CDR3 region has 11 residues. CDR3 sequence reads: CAWSVPGLQYF. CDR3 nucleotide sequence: TGTGCCTGGAGTGTTCCAGGACTTCAGTACTTC.

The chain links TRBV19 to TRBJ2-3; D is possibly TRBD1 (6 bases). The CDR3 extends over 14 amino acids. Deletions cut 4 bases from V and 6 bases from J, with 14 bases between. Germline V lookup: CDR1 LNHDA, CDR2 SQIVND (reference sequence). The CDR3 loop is CASSNSRGMDTQYF. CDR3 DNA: TGTGCCAGTAGTAACAGCAGGGGAATGGATACGCAGTATTTT. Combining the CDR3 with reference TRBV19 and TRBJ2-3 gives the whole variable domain DGGITQSPKYLFRKEGQNVTLSCEQNLNHDAMYWYRQDPGQGLRLIYYSQIVNDFQKGDIAEGYSVSREKKESFPLTVTSAQKNPTAFYLCASSNSRGMDTQYFGPGTRLTVL.

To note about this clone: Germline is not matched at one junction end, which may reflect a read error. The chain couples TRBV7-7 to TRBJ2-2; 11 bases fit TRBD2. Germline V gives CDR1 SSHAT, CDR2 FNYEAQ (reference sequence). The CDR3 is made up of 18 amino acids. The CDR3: CASSLAPLAGGNTGELFF. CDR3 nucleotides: TGTGCTAGCAGCTTAGCGCCGCTAGCGGGGGGGAACACCGGGGAGCTGTTTTTT.

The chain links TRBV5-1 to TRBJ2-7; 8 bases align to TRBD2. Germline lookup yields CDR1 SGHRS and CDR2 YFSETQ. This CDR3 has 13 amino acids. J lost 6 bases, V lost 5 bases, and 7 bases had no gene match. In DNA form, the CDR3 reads TGCGCCAGCAGTTCGGGGACTAGATCCGAGCAGTACTTC. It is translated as CASSSGTRSEQYF.

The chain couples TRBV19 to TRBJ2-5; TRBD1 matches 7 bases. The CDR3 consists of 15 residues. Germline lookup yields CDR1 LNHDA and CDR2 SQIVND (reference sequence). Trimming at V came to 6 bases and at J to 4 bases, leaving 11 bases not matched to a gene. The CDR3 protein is CASSQQGTAGETQYF. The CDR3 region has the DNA TGTGCCAGTAGCCAACAAGGGACAGCCGGAGAGACCCAGTACTTC.

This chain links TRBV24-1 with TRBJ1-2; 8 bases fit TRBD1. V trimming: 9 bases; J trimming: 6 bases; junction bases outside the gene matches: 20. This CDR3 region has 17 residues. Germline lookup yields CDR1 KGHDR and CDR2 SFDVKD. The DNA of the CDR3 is TGTGCCACCTCAAAGGCCCCGACAGGGGATAACTTTGATGGCTACACCTTC. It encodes CATSKAPTGDNFDGYTF.

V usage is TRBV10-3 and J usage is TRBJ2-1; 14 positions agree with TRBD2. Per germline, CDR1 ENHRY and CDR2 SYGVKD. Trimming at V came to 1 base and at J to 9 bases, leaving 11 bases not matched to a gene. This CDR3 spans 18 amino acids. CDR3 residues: CAISELGVTSGGAREQFF. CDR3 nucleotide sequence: TGTGCCATCAGTGAGTTGGGAGTGACTAGCGGGGGGGCCCGTGAGCAGTTCTTC.

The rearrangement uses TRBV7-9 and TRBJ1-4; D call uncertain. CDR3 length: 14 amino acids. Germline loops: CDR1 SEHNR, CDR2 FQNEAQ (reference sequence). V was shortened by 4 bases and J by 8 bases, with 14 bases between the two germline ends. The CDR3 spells CASSYGIAEEKLFF. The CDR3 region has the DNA TGTGCCAGCAGCTACGGGATAGCGGAGGAAAAACTGTTTTTT.

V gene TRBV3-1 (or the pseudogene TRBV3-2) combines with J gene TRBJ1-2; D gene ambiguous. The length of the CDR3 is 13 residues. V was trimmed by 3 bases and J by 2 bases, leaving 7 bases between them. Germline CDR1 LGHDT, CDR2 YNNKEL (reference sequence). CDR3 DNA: TGTGCCAGCAGCCACGCGGGGAACTATGGCTACACCTTC. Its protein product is CASSHAGNYGYTF.

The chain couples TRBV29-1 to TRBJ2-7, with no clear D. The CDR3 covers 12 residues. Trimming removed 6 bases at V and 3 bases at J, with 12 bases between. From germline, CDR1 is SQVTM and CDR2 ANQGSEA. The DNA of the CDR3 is TGCAGCGTGAGGTCTCTTTACTACGAGCAGTACTTC. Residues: CSVRSLYYEQYF.

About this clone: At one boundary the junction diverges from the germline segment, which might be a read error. CDR3 coding DNA: TGTGCTAGCAGCCCGGACAGGGCTGGCACCGGGGAGCTGTTTTTT. The encoded protein is CASSPDRAGTGELFF. The chain links TRBV7-7 to TRBJ2-2; 8 bases match TRBD1. The V gene's germline CDR1 is SSHAT and CDR2 FNYEAQ (reference sequence). The CDR3 sequence is 15 residues long.

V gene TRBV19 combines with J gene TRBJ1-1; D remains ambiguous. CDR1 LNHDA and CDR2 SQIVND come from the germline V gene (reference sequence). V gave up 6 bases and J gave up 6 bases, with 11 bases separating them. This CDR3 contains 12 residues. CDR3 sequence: CASSRRLAEAFF. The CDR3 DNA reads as TGTGCCAGTAGCAGGCGTCTGGCTGAAGCTTTCTTT.

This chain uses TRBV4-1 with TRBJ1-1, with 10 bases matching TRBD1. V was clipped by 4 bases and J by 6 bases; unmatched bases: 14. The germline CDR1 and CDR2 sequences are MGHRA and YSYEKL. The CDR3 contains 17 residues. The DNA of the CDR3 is TGCGCCAGCAGCCCTACCGGGGACAGGGGCCTAATGGCTGAAGCTTTCTTT. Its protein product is CASSPTGDRGLMAEAFF.

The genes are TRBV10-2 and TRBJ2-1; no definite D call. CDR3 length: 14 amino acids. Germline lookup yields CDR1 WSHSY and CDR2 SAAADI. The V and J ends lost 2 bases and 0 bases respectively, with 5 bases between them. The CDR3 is CASSESSSYNEQFF. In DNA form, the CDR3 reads TGCGCCAGCAGTGAGAGTAGCTCCTACAATGAGCAGTTCTTC.

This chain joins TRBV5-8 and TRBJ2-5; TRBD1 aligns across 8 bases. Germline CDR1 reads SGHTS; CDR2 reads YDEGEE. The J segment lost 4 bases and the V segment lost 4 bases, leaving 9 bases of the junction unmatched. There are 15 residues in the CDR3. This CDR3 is CASSSGQGHVETQYF. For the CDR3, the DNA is TGTGCCAGCAGCAGCGGACAGGGTCACGTAGAGACCCAGTACTTC. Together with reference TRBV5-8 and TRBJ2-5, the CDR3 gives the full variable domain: EAGVTQSPTHLIKTRGQQATLRCSPISGHTSVYWYQQALGLGLQFLLWYDEGEERNRGNFPPRFSGRQFPNYSSELNVNALELEDSALYLCASSSGQGHVETQYFGPGTRLLVL.

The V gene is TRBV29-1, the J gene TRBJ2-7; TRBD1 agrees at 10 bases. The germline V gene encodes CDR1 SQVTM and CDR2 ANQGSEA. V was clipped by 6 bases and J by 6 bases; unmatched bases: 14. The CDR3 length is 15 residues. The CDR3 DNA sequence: TGCAGCGTGCCCGGGACAGGGGCCCTCTTCGCCGAGCAGTACTTC. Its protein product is CSVPGTGALFAEQYF.

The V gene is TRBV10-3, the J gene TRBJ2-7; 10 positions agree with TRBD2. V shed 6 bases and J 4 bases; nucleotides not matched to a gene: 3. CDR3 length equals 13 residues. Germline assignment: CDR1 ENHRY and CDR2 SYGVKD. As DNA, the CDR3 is TGTGCCATCAGCGGGACTAGCGAGTACGAGCAGTACTTC. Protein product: CAISGTSEYEQYF.

The CDR3: CASSPGRVAANTGELFF. The CDR3 DNA reads TGTGCCAGTAGTCCGGGGAGGGTAGCGGCGAACACCGGGGAGCTGTTTTTT. J is TRBJ2-2 and V is TRBV19, with 7 bases identical to TRBD2. Germline CDR1 reads LNHDA; CDR2 reads SQIVND (reference sequence). The CDR3 contains 17 residues. The J segment lost 0 bases and the V segment lost 5 bases, leaving 9 bases of the junction unmatched.

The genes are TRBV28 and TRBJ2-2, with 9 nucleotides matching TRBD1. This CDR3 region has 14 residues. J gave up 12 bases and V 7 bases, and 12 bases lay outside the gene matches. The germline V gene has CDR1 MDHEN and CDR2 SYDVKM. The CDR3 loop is CASTALSGQGKLFF. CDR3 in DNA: TGTGCCAGCACCGCATTGTCGGGACAGGGAAAGCTGTTTTTT.

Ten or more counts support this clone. The CDR3 sequence is CASFQTANTGELFF. The DNA of the CDR3 is TGTGCCAGCTTTCAGACAGCCAACACCGGGGAGCTGTTTTTT. The chain has TRBV2 and TRBJ2-2; D is possibly TRBD1 (5 bases). CDR1 and CDR2 from the germline V gene are SNHLY and FYNNEI. V dropped 8 bases and J dropped 2 bases, with 12 bases sitting between them. The CDR3 contains 14 residues.

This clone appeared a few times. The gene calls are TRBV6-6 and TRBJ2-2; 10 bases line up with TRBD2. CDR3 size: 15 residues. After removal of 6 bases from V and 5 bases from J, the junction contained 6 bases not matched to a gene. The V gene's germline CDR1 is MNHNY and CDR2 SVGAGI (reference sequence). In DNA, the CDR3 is TGTGCCAGCAGCGATCCTAGCGGGAGTACCGGGGAGCTGTTTTTT. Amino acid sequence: CASSDPSGSTGELFF.

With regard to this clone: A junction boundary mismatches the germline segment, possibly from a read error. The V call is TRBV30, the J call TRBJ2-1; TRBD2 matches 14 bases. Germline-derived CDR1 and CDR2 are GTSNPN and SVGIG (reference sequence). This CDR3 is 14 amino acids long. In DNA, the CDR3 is TGTGCCTGGAGTGAAGGGACTAGCGGGGGAAGCTACCTCTTC. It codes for CAWSEGTSGGSYLF.

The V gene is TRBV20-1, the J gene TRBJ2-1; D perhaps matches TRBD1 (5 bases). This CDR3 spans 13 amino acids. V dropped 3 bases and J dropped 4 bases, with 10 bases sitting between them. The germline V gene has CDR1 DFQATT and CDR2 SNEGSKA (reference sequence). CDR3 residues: CSASPPGYNEQFF. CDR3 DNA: TGCAGTGCTAGTCCCCCAGGGTACAATGAGCAGTTCTTC.

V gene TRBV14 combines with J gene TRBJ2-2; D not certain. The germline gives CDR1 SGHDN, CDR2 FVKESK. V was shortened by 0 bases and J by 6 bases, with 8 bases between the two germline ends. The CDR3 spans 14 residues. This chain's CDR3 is CASSQEQFAGELFF. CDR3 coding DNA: TGTGCCAGCAGCCAAGAGCAGTTCGCCGGGGAGCTGTTTTTT.

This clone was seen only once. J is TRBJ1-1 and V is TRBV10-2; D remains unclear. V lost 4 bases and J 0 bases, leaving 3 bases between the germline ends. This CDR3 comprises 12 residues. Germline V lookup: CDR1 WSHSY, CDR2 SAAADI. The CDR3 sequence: CASSVVNTEAFF. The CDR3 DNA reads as TGCGCCAGCAGTGTCGTGAACACTGAAGCTTTCTTT.

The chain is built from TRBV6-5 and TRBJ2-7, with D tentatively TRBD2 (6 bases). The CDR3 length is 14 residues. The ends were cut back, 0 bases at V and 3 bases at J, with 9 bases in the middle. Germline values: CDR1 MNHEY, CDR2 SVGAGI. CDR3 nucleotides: TGTGCCAGCAGTTACTCGGTGGAGGGCTACGAGCAGTACTTC. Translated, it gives CASSYSVEGYEQYF.